This T cell receptor (beta chain) is drawn from a study of cytomegalovirus exposure and HLA in healthy donors. Trimming cost V 6 bases and J 3 bases; bases outside gene matches: 6. Germline assignment: CDR1 SGHNT and CDR2 YYREEE (reference sequence). CDR3 size: 15 residues. Primers: 60 Vbeta forward and 13 Jbeta reverse. Method: immunoSEQ multiplex PCR; TCRdb's copy keeps in-frame clones and lacks some. Of around 99,000 clones in the sample, around 77% were seen once. A single count supports this clone. Antigen: not known. Study-level results: It was reported that TCR beta sequences correctly inferred the HLA-A and HLA-B alleles for most subjects.

Sample: PBMCs. This chain joins TRBV5-4 and TRBJ2-2; the match to TRBD1 covers 9 bases. This sequence originates from a man aged 35 to 55 in good health and CMV-seronegative. For the CDR3, the DNA is TGTGCCAGCACCACAGGGGGCACGGACACCGGGGAGCTGTTTTTT. This codes for CASTTGGTDTGELFF.